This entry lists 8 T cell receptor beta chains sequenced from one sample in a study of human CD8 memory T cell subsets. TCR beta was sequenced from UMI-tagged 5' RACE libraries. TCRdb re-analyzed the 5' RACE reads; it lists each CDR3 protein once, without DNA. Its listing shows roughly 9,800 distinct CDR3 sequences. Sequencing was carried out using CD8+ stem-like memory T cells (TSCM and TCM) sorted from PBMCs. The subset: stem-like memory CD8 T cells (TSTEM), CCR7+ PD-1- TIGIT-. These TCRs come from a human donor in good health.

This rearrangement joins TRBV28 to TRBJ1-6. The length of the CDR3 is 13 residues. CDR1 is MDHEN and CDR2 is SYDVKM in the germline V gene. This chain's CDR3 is CASERGYNSPLHF.

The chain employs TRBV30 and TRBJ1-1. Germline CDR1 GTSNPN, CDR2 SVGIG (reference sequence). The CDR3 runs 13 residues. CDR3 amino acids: CAWSRFTNTEAFF.

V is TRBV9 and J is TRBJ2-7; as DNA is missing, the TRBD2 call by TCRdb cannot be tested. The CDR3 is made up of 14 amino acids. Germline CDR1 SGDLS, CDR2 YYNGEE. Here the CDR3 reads CASSAGTSGYEQYF.

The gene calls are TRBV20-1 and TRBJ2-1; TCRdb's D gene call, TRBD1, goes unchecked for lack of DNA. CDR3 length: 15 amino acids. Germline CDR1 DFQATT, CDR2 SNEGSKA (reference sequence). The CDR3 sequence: CSARDYDRTYNEQFF.

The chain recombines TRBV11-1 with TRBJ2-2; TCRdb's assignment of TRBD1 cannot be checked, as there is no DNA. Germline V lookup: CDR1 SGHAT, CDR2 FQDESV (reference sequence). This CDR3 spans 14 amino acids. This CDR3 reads CASTLLIGTGELFF.

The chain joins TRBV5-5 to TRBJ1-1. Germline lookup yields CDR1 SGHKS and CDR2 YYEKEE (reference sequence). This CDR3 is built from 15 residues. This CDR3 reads CASSLAFAGITEAFF. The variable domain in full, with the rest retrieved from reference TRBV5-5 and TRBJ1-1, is DAGVTQSPTHLIKTRGQQVTLRCSPISGHKSVSWYQQVLGQGPQFIFQYYEKEERGRGNFPDRFSARQFPNYSSELNVNALLLGDSALYLCASSLAFAGITEAFFGQGTRLTVV.

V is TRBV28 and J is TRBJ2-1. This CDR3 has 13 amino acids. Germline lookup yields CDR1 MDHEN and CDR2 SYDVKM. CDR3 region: CASSSKASNEQFF. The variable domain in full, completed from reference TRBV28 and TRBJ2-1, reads DVKVTQSSRYLVKRTGEKVFLECVQDMDHENMFWYRQDPGLGLRLIYFSYDVKMKEKGDIPEGYSVSREKKERFSLILESASTNQTSMYLCASSSKASNEQFFGPGTRLTVL.

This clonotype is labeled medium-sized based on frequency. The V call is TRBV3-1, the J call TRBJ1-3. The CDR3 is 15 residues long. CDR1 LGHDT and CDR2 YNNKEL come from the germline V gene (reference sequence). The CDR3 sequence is CASSQDLSSGNTIYF.